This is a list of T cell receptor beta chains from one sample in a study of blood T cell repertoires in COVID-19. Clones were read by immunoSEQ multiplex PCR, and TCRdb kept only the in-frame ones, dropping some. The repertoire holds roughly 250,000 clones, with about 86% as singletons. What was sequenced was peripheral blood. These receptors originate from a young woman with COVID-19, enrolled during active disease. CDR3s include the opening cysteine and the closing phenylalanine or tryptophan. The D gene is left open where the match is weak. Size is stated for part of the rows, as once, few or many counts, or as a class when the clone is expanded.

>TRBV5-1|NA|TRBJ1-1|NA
CASREGTGTEAFF
TGCGCCAGCAGGGAGGGCACGGGCACTGAAGCTTTCTTT
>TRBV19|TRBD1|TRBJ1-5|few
CASSIEGQFYSNQPQHF
TGTGCCAGTAGTATTGAGGGACAGTTCTATAGCAATCAGCCCCAGCATTTT
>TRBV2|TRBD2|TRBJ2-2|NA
CASSLAGANTGELFF
TGTGCCAGCAGTTTAGCGGGGGCGAACACCGGGGAGCTGTTTTTT
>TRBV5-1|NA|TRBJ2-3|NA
CASMRTPSSTDTQYF
TGCGCCAGCATGCGGACACCCTCTAGCACAGATACGCAGTATTTT
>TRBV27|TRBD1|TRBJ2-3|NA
CASSLSRGRDTQYF
TGTGCCAGCAGTTTATCGAGGGGGCGAGATACGCAGTATTTT
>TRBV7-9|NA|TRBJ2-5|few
CASSGGFQETQYF
TGTGCCAGCAGCGGGGGGTTTCAAGAGACCCAGTACTTC
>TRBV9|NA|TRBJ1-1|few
CASSVATGPGGTEAFF
TGTGCCAGCAGCGTAGCTACGGGACCTGGAGGGACTGAAGCTTTCTTT
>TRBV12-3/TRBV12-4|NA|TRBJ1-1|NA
CASSLPGLRWAFF
TGTGCCAGCAGTCTACCGGGACTCAGGTGGGCTTTCTTT
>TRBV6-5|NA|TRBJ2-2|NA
CASSYGESTGELFF
TGTGCCAGCAGTTACGGGGAGTCCACCGGGGAGCTGTTTTTT
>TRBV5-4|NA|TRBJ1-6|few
CASSLNRGGSPLHF
TGTGCCAGCAGCTTGAACCGGGGGGGTTCACCCCTCCACTTT
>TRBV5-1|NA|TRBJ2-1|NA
CASSLARVSNEQFF
TGCGCCAGCAGCTTAGCCAGGGTCTCGAATGAGCAGTTCTTC
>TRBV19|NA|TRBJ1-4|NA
CASTIGWKGTKNEKLFF
TGTGCCAGTACAATAGGTTGGAAGGGGACAAAGAATGAAAAACTGTTTTTT
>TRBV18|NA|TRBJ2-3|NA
CASSPILVTGSLCGGAADTQYF
TGTGCCAGCTCACCGATCCTCGTGACAGGAAGCTTATGTGGGGGGGCGGCAGATACGCAGTATTTT
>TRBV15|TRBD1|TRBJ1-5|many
CATGPEAGGTQPQHF
TGTGCCACCGGGCCGGAGGCAGGGGGCACTCAGCCCCAGCATTTT
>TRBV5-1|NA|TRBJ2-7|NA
CASSLLLSYEQYF
TGCGCCAGCAGCTTGCTCTTATCCTACGAGCAGTACTTC
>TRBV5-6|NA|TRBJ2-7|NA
CASSFLDEQYF
TGTGCCAGCAGCTTTTTAGACGAGCAGTACTTC
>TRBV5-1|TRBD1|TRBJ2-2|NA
CASSLDRQGNTGELFF
TGCGCCAGCAGCTTAGACCGACAGGGGAACACCGGGGAGCTGTTTTTT
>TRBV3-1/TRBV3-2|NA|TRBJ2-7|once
CASSWAGKGPYEQYF
TGTGCCAGCAGCTGGGCGGGGAAGGGCCCCTACGAGCAGTACTTC
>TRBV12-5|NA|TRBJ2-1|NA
CASGLTPGRAFYNEQFF
TGTGCTAGTGGTTTGACCCCCGGGCGGGCGTTTTACAATGAGCAGTTCTTC
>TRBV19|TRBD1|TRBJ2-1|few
CASNSRRQGIYEQFF
TGTGCCAGTAACTCTCGCAGACAGGGAATATATGAGCAGTTCTTC
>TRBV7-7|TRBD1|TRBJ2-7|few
CASSPGQGYEQYF
TGTGCCAGCAGCCCGGGACAGGGCTACGAGCAGTACTTC
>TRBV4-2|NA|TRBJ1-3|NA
CASSQDLRAGGTIYF
TGTGCCAGCAGCCAAGATTTAAGGGCCGGGGGGACCATATATTTT
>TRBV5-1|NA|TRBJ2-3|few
CASSFGGSTDTQYF
TGCGCCAGCAGCTTCGGGGGTAGCACAGATACGCAGTATTTT
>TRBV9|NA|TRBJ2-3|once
CASNRRDRAPDTQYF
TGTGCCAGCAATAGGCGGGACAGAGCCCCAGATACGCAGTATTTT
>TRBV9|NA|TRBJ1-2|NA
CASSVGRGYAYTF
TGTGCCAGCAGCGTGGGCAGGGGATATGCCTACACCTTC
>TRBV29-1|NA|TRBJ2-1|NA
CSAYEGNEQFF
TGCAGCGCCTACGAGGGCAATGAGCAGTTCTTC
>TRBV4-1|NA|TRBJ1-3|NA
CASSQPSRGAGAGNTIYF
TGCGCCAGCAGCCAACCCTCCCGTGGGGCAGGGGCTGGAAACACCATATATTTT
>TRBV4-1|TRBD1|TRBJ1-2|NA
CASSQLRTGGLYTF
TGCGCCAGCAGCCAATTAAGGACAGGAGGCCTCTACACCTTC
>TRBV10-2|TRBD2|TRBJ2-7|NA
CASSDVPSGGYEQYF
TGCGCCAGCAGTGATGTCCCTAGCGGGGGCTACGAGCAGTACTTC
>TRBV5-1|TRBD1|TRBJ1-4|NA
CASSLGPGQASTNEKLFF
TGCGCCAGCAGCTTGGGGCCCGGACAGGCATCGACTAATGAAAAACTGTTTTTT
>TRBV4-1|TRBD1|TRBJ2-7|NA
CASSQFWGTGLGYEQYF
TGCGCCAGCAGCCAATTCTGGGGGACAGGGCTTGGCTACGAGCAGTACTTC
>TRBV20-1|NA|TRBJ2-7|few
CSANSGAKQYF
TGCAGTGCTAACAGTGGGGCCAAACAGTACTTC